A single sample gave rise to the 31 T cell receptor beta chains below, sequenced in a study of T cells in Graves' hyperthyroidism and ophthalmopathy (dated by TCRdb to between 2019 and 2020). To prepare the library, multiplex PCR was applied. The reads were generated on an Illumina HiSeq 2000. TCR beta CDR3 regions were amplified from RNA transcripts. A first-round RT-PCR of the TCR CDR3 used the HTBI primer set with the Qiagen OneStep RT-PCR kit. TCRdb cleaned the public reads at Q25 with fastp, built clones with MiXCR and kept in-frame beta chains. One record per CDR3 amino acid sequence lists the most common genes and DNA. The sample includes nearly 600,000 distinct CDR3 sequences, with over 12% observed a single time. Clones ranked in the top ten supply roughly 7% of the sample. Sequencing used blood. All receptors come from a woman aged 18-29 years with Graves' ophthalmopathy.

This clonotype occurred a few times. Relative to the germline gene, one junction end is altered; a read error may explain this. The rearrangement joins TRBV29-1 to TRBJ2-5, with D perhaps TRBD2 (7 bases). The CDR3 runs to 15 residues. CDR1 is SQVTM, CDR2 ANQGSEA, per germline. The DNA of the CDR3 is TGCAGCGTGGAAGCAGGGGAGGGGTACCAAGAGACCCAGTACTTC. The encoded protein is CSVEAGEGYQETQYF.

This clonotype has at least ten counts. The chain combines TRBV28 with TRBJ2-6; perhaps TRBD1 as D (7 bases). Trimming took off 2 bases at V and 1 base at J, with 12 bases between the two ends. The CDR3 spans 17 residues. The germline V gene encodes CDR1 MDHEN and CDR2 SYDVKM. Written as DNA, the CDR3 is TGTGCCAGCAGTTTAATCCAGGGGGGATCTGGGGCCAACGTCCTGACTTTC. This translates into CASSLIQGGSGANVLTF.

The chain recombines TRBV29-1 with TRBJ2-2; 8 nucleotides match TRBD2. The V segment lost 4 bases and the J segment 1 base; nucleotides outside the gene matches: 8. The CDR3 consists of 16 residues. In germline, CDR1 is SQVTM, CDR2 ANQGSEA. The CDR3, as DNA: TGCAGCGTTGGATCTCGCGCGGGAGGGAACACCGGGGAGCTGTTTTTT. Its protein product is CSVGSRAGGNTGELFF.

Many counts were recorded for this clonotype. This rearrangement joins TRBV30 to TRBJ1-5, with 7 bases that match TRBD1. Germline CDR1 reads GTSNPN; CDR2 reads SVGIG (reference sequence). Germline trimming cut 2 bases from V and 5 bases from J; bases unmatched to any gene: 6. The CDR3 loop spans 14 amino acids. CDR3 residues: CAWSRGGPHQPQHF. The CDR3, as DNA: TGTGCCTGGAGTAGAGGGGGCCCCCATCAGCCCCAGCATTTT.

This clonotype was observed a handful of times. V gene TRBV10-3 combines with J gene TRBJ1-2; D is undetermined. The CDR3 has 13 residues. The germline gives CDR1 ENHRY, CDR2 SYGVKD. Trimming pared 8 bases from V and 4 bases from J, leaving 14 bases between. CDR3 residues: CAIRSRDVYGYTF. In DNA form, the CDR3 reads TGTGCCATCCGCTCCCGGGATGTCTATGGCTACACCTTC.

There are many counts of this clonotype. The chain combines TRBV6-1 with TRBJ2-1; 8 nucleotides match TRBD2. CDR1 is MNHNS and CDR2 is SASEGT in the germline V gene. The trim removed 6 bases at V and 4 bases at J, leaving 8 bases unmatched. The CDR3 is 15 amino acids. CDR3 sequence reads: CASSTGTRGYNEQFF. The CDR3 DNA sequence: TGTGCCAGCAGCACCGGGACTAGAGGTTACAATGAGCAGTTCTTC.

This clonotype has just a few counts. The chain recombines TRBV4-3 with TRBJ2-1; TRBD2 matches 8 bases. V was clipped by 1 base and J by 7 bases; unmatched bases: 3. From germline, CDR1 is LGHNA and CDR2 YSLEER. The CDR3 is 14 residues long. In DNA form, the CDR3 reads TGCGCCAGCAGCCAAGCAGTAGCGGGAAATGAGCAGTTCTTC. Its protein product is CASSQAVAGNEQFF.

The table lists this clonotype with a few counts. This chain joins TRBV6-1 and TRBJ2-1, with 16 bases identical to TRBD2. This CDR3 is 16 amino acids long. J lost 8 bases, V lost 6 bases, and 7 bases had no gene match. Germline V CDR1 and CDR2: MNHNS, SASEGT. CDR3 amino acids: CASSDGTSGRVYEQFF. DNA of the CDR3: TGTGCCAGCAGCGACGGGACTAGCGGGAGGGTGTATGAGCAGTTCTTC.

In nucleotides, the CDR3 is TGTGCCACCAGCAGAGATAACCCGGGAGCTGGAGAGACCCAGTACTTC. Its protein product is CATSRDNPGAGETQYF. The J gene is TRBJ2-5, the V gene TRBV15; D perhaps matches TRBD2 (6 bases). V lost 0 bases to trimming and J lost 4 bases, with 15 bases between them. CDR1 is LNHNV and CDR2 is YYDKDF in the germline V gene (reference sequence). There are 16 residues in the CDR3.

This clonotype was seen repeatedly, ten times or more. The gene calls are TRBV2 and TRBJ2-7, with 15 bases lining up with TRBD2. V lost 11 bases, J lost 0 bases, and 11 bases stayed unmatched. CDR1 is SNHLY, CDR2 FYNNEI, per germline. This CDR3 region has 17 residues. The CDR3 region has the DNA TGTGCCCCCCGAGGGACTAGCGGGAGGACCCACTCCTACGAGCAGTACTTC. It encodes CAPRGTSGRTHSYEQYF.

This clonotype was detected ten times or more. The gene calls are TRBV20-1 and TRBJ2-2, with D maybe TRBD2 (6 bases). Germline lookup yields CDR1 DFQATT and CDR2 SNEGSKA (reference sequence). V was cut by 6 bases and J by 2 bases, with 16 bases left in between. The CDR3 sequence is 15 residues long. CDR3 DNA: TGCAGTGCCCATCGACTAGAAACTAACACCGGGGAGCTGTTTTTT. This encodes CSAHRLETNTGELFF.

Many counts were recorded for this clonotype. CDR3 DNA: TGTGCCAGCTCACCTGGGGACGATTCACCCCTCCACTTT. It specifies CASSPGDDSPLHF. The chain employs TRBV18 and TRBJ1-6; maybe TRBD1 (5 bases). The CDR3 extends over 13 amino acids. Germline V gives CDR1 KGHSH, CDR2 LQKENI. V was pared by 3 bases and J by 8 bases, with 8 bases between.

The rearrangement links TRBV7-9 to TRBJ2-5, with 7 nucleotides matching TRBD1. The CDR3 extends over 13 amino acids. Germline-derived CDR1 and CDR2 are SEHNR and FQNEAQ (reference sequence). V lost 1 base to trimming and J lost 11 bases; unmatched junction nucleotides: 7. The CDR3 DNA sequence: TGTGCCAGCAGCTTAGGGACAGGAGAGAATCAGTACTTC. Translated, it gives CASSLGTGENQYF.

This chain joins TRBV2 and TRBJ2-3; 16 bases agree with TRBD2. This CDR3 is 16 amino acids long. CDR1 and CDR2 from the germline V gene are SNHLY and FYNNEI. The V segment lost 8 bases and the J segment 6 bases; nucleotides outside the gene matches: 8. The CDR3 nucleotides are TGTGCCAGCTTCCCTGGGACTAGCGGGAGGGGTGATACGCAGTATTTT. This codes for CASFPGTSGRGDTQYF.

In its sample, this clonotype was seen many times. The chain links TRBV27 to TRBJ2-1; D is possibly TRBD2 (7 bases). There are 13 residues in the CDR3. V shed 7 bases and J shed 10 bases, with 17 bases lying between them. The germline V gene has CDR1 MNHEY and CDR2 SMNVEV (reference sequence). The CDR3 region is CASTTGGAQEQFF. The CDR3 region has the DNA TGTGCCAGCACCACTGGGGGGGCGCAGGAGCAGTTCTTC.

This clonotype has ten or more counts. The chain has TRBV28 and TRBJ2-4, with D possibly being TRBD2 (5 bases). V shed 2 bases and J shed 0 bases, with 14 bases lying between them. This CDR3 has 17 residues. From germline, CDR1 is MDHEN and CDR2 SYDVKM. This CDR3 reads CASSLPLDGLAKNIQYF. For the CDR3, the DNA is TGTGCCAGCAGTTTACCCCTCGACGGACTAGCCAAAAACATTCAGTACTTC.

The sample holds a few counts of this clonotype. V and J are TRBV20-1 and TRBJ2-1; D not certain. With 6 bases removed from V and 7 bases from J, the gap between germline ends came to 10 bases. This CDR3 contains 11 residues. CDR1 and CDR2 from the germline V gene are DFQATT and SNEGSKA (reference sequence). CDR3 in DNA: TGCAGTGCAGCCCAGGCGAATGAGCAGTTCTTC. Its translation: CSAAQANEQFF.

The sample holds many counts of this clonotype. J is TRBJ2-7 and V is TRBV27; D is unclear. Germline CDR1 is MNHEY and CDR2 is SMNVEV (reference sequence). This CDR3 contains 12 residues. The V end was cut by 8 bases, the J end by 5 bases, with 13 bases between. CDR3 DNA: TGTGCCAGCGGGGTGTACTACCACGAGCAGTACTTC. As protein: CASGVYYHEQYF.

This clonotype was detected many times. The V and J genes are TRBV5-1 and TRBJ2-7, with D tentatively TRBD2 (5 bases). This CDR3 contains 16 residues. The ends were cut back, 0 bases at V and 0 bases at J, with 13 bases in the middle. Germline loops: CDR1 SGHRS, CDR2 YFSETQ. CDR3 sequence (DNA): TGCGCCAGCAGCTTGGGAGGGTCCTTTAGCTCCTACGAGCAGTACTTC. The encoded protein is CASSLGGSFSSYEQYF.

This clonotype was recorded many times. This rearrangement joins TRBV5-1 to TRBJ1-1; a possible D gene is TRBD1 (6 bases). Trimming pared 4 bases from V and 4 bases from J, leaving 17 bases between. The CDR3 is 15 residues long. Germline V gene data show CDR1 as SGHRS and CDR2 as YFSETQ. CDR3 sequence: CASSPGHFRATEAFF. CDR3 nucleotides: TGCGCCAGCAGCCCGGGACATTTTCGGGCCACTGAAGCTTTCTTT.

This clonotype was picked up many times. The gene calls are TRBV20-1 and TRBJ1-1; D gene uncertain. From germline, CDR1 is DFQATT and CDR2 SNEGSKA (reference sequence). CDR3 length equals 13 residues. V lost 3 bases, J lost 4 bases, and 12 bases lay in between. The CDR3 bases are TGCAGTGCTAGTCGGGAAGATGGCACTGAAGCTTTCTTT. Translation: CSASREDGTEAFF.

This clonotype was counted ten times or more. This chain connects TRBV18 to TRBJ2-7; 10 nucleotides align to TRBD2. Trimming at V came to 2 bases and at J to 3 bases, leaving 4 bases not matched to a gene. The V gene's germline CDR1 is KGHSH and CDR2 LQKENI. CDR3 length: 15 residues. The CDR3 bases are TGTGCCAGCTCACCAGGAGGGACTAGCGTCTACGAGCAGTACTTC. It is translated as CASSPGGTSVYEQYF.

As for this clonotype: A read error is possible here, since a much larger clone lies one base away. The chain employs TRBV27 and TRBJ2-2; D possibly corresponds to TRBD2 (5 bases). The CDR3 is 16 residues long. V was trimmed by 5 bases and J by 1 base, leaving 14 bases between them. CDR1 MNHEY and CDR2 SMNVEV come from the germline V gene (reference sequence). DNA for the CDR3: TGTGCCAGCAGTGATTTGGCCGGGGTGAACACCGGGGAGCTGTTTTTT. Protein product: CASSDLAGVNTGELFF.

This clonotype turned up a few times. This sequence joins TRBV2 and TRBJ2-5; D is possibly TRBD1 (6 bases). CDR3 size: 14 residues. CDR1 is SNHLY and CDR2 is FYNNEI in the germline V gene. Trimming removed 2 bases from V and 5 bases from J, with 12 bases in between. CDR3 coding DNA: TGTGCCAGCAGTGAATCTCACAGGGCTGAGACCCAGTACTTC. Protein product: CASSESHRAETQYF.

This clonotype appeared many times. The chain links TRBV28 to TRBJ1-2, with 8 positions matching TRBD1. Germline lookup yields CDR1 MDHEN and CDR2 SYDVKM. The CDR3 totals 17 residues. V was clipped by 10 bases and J by 6 bases; unmatched bases: 22. CDR3 in DNA: TGTGCCATCCCTCAAACGGGGACTGGACAGGGCCCAGATGGCTACACCTTC. The encoded protein is CAIPQTGTGQGPDGYTF.

This clonotype appeared many times. The rearrangement joins TRBV7-8 to TRBJ2-7; TRBD2 might be the D (5 bases). CDR3 length equals 14 residues. Between the trimmed V and J ends, which lost 5 bases and 2 bases, there was a span of 13 bases. Germline CDR1 and CDR2: SGHVS and FQNEAQ. The CDR3 DNA sequence: TGTGCCAGCAGCCTAATGGTCGGGGCCTACGAGCAGTACTTC. Its protein is CASSLMVGAYEQYF.

The rearrangement joins TRBV14 to TRBJ2-1; D is perhaps TRBD2 (5 bases). Germline V gives CDR1 SGHDN, CDR2 FVKESK. CDR3 length equals 15 residues. Trimming stripped 4 bases from V and 7 bases from J, with 17 bases between. The DNA for the CDR3 is TGTGCCAGCAGCCTGGCGCGGAGGCAAAGAAATGAGCAGTTCTTC. Translating it yields CASSLARRQRNEQFF.

This clonotype appeared many times. The chain has TRBV28 and TRBJ1-4; D may be TRBD1 (6 bases). Trimming pared 3 bases from V and 7 bases from J, leaving 24 bases between. The germline V gene encodes CDR1 MDHEN and CDR2 SYDVKM. CDR3 length equals 18 residues. Here the CDR3 DNA reads TGTGCCAGCAGTTTGGACCCTCTCTCAGGGGCATGGAGTGAAAAACTGTTTTTT. Protein product: CASSLDPLSGAWSEKLFF.

The sample holds many counts of this clonotype. V gene TRBV27 combines with J gene TRBJ1-2; D call uncertain. There are 13 residues in the CDR3. V was shortened by 5 bases and J by 3 bases, with 10 bases between the two germline ends. Germline values: CDR1 MNHEY, CDR2 SMNVEV (reference sequence). The CDR3 sequence: CASSTDGYYGYTF. The CDR3 DNA reads TGTGCCAGCAGTACCGACGGGTACTATGGCTACACCTTC.

The table lists this clonotype with many counts. J is TRBJ2-7 and V is TRBV7-6, with D unclear. This CDR3 is built from 11 residues. CDR1 and CDR2 (germline): SGHVS, FNYEAQ. V shed 5 bases and J shed 1 base, with 3 bases lying between them. The CDR3 bases are TGTGCCAGCAGCATTTCCTACGAGCAGTACTTC. Its protein is CASSISYEQYF.

The CDR3: CASSLRGENTGELFF. The DNA for the CDR3 is TGTGCCAGCAGCTTGAGAGGAGAGAACACCGGGGAGCTGTTTTTT. This sequence joins TRBV5-6 and TRBJ2-2, with D hard to call. CDR1 is SGHDT and CDR2 is YYEEEE in the germline V gene. This CDR3 has 15 residues. V was clipped by 1 base and J by 1 base, with 8 bases between them. Full variable domain (missing parts from reference TRBV5-6 and TRBJ2-2): DAGVTQSPTHLIKTRGQQVTLRCSPKSGHDTVSWYQQALGQGPQFIFQYYEEEERQRGNFPDRFSGHQFPNYSSELNVNALLLGDSALYLCASSLRGENTGELFFGEGSRLTVL.